This T cell receptor (beta chain) was obtained from a study of T-cell memory formation after mild COVID-19. Study at large: There were largely donor-specific TCR clusters.

Study findings and constraints: Prior to infection, memory already included some responding clones, suggesting cross-reactive memory joined. Clones contracting across day 15 to 85 had a balanced CD4/CD8 profile; later expanding clones leaned CD4+.

Each CDR3 protein is one row after TCRdb ran MiXCR on the 5' RACE reads. Of under 600,000 distinct CDR3 sequences in the sample, about 20% were seen once. The CDR3 extends over 18 amino acids. The germline gives CDR1 MGHRA, CDR2 YSYEKL. V lost 1 base and J 4 bases, leaving 17 bases between the germline ends. As regards this clonotype: Its antigen is unknown.

The sequencing input was PBMCs or a T cell subset sorted from them (not recorded which). This clonotype was sampled from an adult woman who had mild COVID-19 (a few samples of this study predate the infection). Cell type and time point are not known. This chain connects TRBV4-1 to TRBJ2-6, with D possibly matching TRBD2 (6 bases). The CDR3 nucleotides are TGCGCCAGCAGCCAAGTGGCACAGGCGACTAGAGGGGCCAACGTCCTGACTTTC. This gives the protein CASSQVAQATRGANVLTF.